A selection of T cell receptor beta chains follows, all from one sample in a study of blood T cell repertoires in COVID-19. Data came from immunoSEQ multiplex PCR; TCRdb stores just in-frame clones and leaves some out. The table lists about 100,000 clones, over 85% of them singletons. What was sequenced was peripheral blood. The receptors were gathered from a human donor with COVID-19, enrolled during active disease. The donor label of this sample is uncertain. Each CDR3 is given with its conserved first and last residue. The order of the fields is CDR3 DNA, CDR3 protein, CDR3 length, J gene, clone size, D gene, V gene. D genes are given only for firm matches. Clone size appears in some rows only: once, few, many, or a class for an expanded clone.

TGTGCCAGCAGCCTGGGGCGATACTATGGCTACACCTTC,CASSLGRYYGYTF,13,TRBJ1-2,NA,NA,TRBV7-2
TGTGCCAGCAGCTTCGCGGGGGAGACCCAGTACTTC,CASSFAGETQYF,12,TRBJ2-5,NA,NA,TRBV7-9
TGTGCCAGCAGCTTCCGGACAGGGTCCCAGGGAGAGCAGTACTTC,CASSFRTGSQGEQYF,15,TRBJ2-7,NA,TRBD1,TRBV7-2
TGTGCCAGTAGTACTGGACTTTCCGACATTCAGTACTTC,CASSTGLSDIQYF,13,TRBJ2-4,NA,NA,TRBV19
TGTGCCAGCAGCTTGGATGGGCTCGTTGGGGCGAACACTGAAGCTTTCTTT,CASSLDGLVGANTEAFF,17,TRBJ1-1,NA,NA,TRBV5-4
TGTGCCAGCGGCCTCACGGGATCTAGCAATCAGCCCCAGCATTTT,CASGLTGSSNQPQHF,15,TRBJ1-5,NA,NA,TRBV9
TGTGCCAGCAGTGTGCTCTTAGACACCGGGGAGCTGTTTTTT,CASSVLLDTGELFF,14,TRBJ2-2,NA,NA,TRBV2
TGTGCCACCAGCAGAGGAACCGGGACACCCGAGGCCGGGGAGCTGTTTTTT,CATSRGTGTPEAGELFF,17,TRBJ2-2,NA,NA,TRBV15
TGTGCCAGTAGTATAGATCCAGGGCGCACAGCTTTCTTT,CASSIDPGRTAFF,13,TRBJ1-1,NA,NA,TRBV19
TGCGCCAGCAGCGTGGACGGGAATCAGCCCCAGCATTTT,CASSVDGNQPQHF,13,TRBJ1-5,NA,NA,TRBV5-1
TGCGCCAGCAGCTTCGAGGAGGGAGGCTATGGCTACACCTTC,CASSFEEGGYGYTF,14,TRBJ1-2,once,NA,TRBV5-1
TGTGCCAGCAGCTTATCGCGGGACCAGTCCGGGGAGCTGTTTTTT,CASSLSRDQSGELFF,15,TRBJ2-2,NA,NA,TRBV7-3
TGCGCCAGCACCTGGGGGCAGGGCGGTGAAAAACTGTTTTTT,CASTWGQGGEKLFF,14,TRBJ1-4,NA,NA,TRBV5-1
TGTGCCAGCGGACAGGGCAGAGGAAACACCATATATTTT,CASGQGRGNTIYF,13,TRBJ1-3,NA,TRBD1,TRBV19
TGCGCCAGCAGCTCCGGACAGGGGGCAGGAGAGGAACTGTTTTTT,CASSSGQGAGEELFF,15,TRBJ1-4,NA,TRBD1,TRBV5-1
TGCGCCAGCAGCGTTGGACTGAATGAAAAACTGTTTTTT,CASSVGLNEKLFF,13,TRBJ1-4,NA,NA,TRBV5-1
TGTGCCAGCAGCTTAGCGTTTTTGAGGACAGGGGAGCAGTTCTTC,CASSLAFLRTGEQFF,15,TRBJ2-1,NA,TRBD1,TRBV11-2
TGTGCCAGCTCACCAGCGTACAGGGGTAAGGGCAATCAGCCCCAGCATTTT,CASSPAYRGKGNQPQHF,17,TRBJ1-5,few,TRBD1,TRBV18
TGCGCCAGCAGCCTCACAGGGGATCTGGCGAATGAGCAGTTCTTC,CASSLTGDLANEQFF,15,TRBJ2-1,NA,TRBD1,TRBV5-1
TGTGCCAGCAGCTTAGTAGCCTTTGCAACTAATGAAAAACTGTTTTTT,CASSLVAFATNEKLFF,16,TRBJ1-4,NA,NA,TRBV7-6
TGTGCCAGCAGCCCGAAAGGACTAGCGGGGGGGCATACGCAGTATTTT,CASSPKGLAGGHTQYF,16,TRBJ2-3,NA,TRBD2,TRBV7-2
TGTGCCAGCAGCTCAAGGACTAGCACAGATACGCAGTATTTT,CASSSRTSTDTQYF,14,TRBJ2-3,once,NA,TRBV11-2
TGTGCCAGTAGTACGGACAGGGGGTTCTATGGCTACACCTTC,CASSTDRGFYGYTF,14,TRBJ1-2,NA,TRBD1,TRBV19
TGTGCCAGCAGCGTAGGGGATCGGGACAGGGAGGATGAGCAGTTCTTC,CASSVGDRDREDEQFF,16,TRBJ2-1,NA,TRBD1,TRBV9
TGTGCAAGTTGGCACAGTCCCTACCCTTCCCCCCCGCAATATACGCAGTATTTT,CASWHSPYPSPPQYTQYF,18,TRBJ2-3,NA,NA,TRBV12-2
TGTGCCAGCAGCACACCAGGAGAGACCCAGTACTTC,CASSTPGETQYF,12,TRBJ2-5,NA,NA,TRBV21-1
TGTGCCACCAGCTCCCGGACAGGGGGACATCAGCCCCAGCATTTT,CATSSRTGGHQPQHF,15,TRBJ1-5,once,TRBD1,TRBV15
TGTGCCAGCAGTGATATTTTCGTAAATGGGGACAGGGCCTCCGAAAAACTGTTTTTT,CASSDIFVNGDRASEKLFF,19,TRBJ1-4,NA,TRBD1,TRBV2
TGTGCCAGCAGCCTATGGTGGGACAGGCCCCTAAAGAATGAGCAGTTCTTC,CASSLWWDRPLKNEQFF,17,TRBJ2-1,NA,TRBD1,TRBV5-5
TGCAGCGTTGAAGCTCGTAGTGGGCACACTGAAGCTTTCTTT,CSVEARSGHTEAFF,14,TRBJ1-1,NA,NA,TRBV29-1
TGTGCCAGCAGTTTCGATCGAGGAGAGACCCAGTACTTC,CASSFDRGETQYF,13,TRBJ2-5,NA,NA,TRBV12-3/TRBV12-4
TGTGCCAGCTCACCAGACAGGAACACAGATACGCAGTATTTT,CASSPDRNTDTQYF,14,TRBJ2-3,NA,NA,TRBV18
TGTGCCAGCTCACCATCAGGTGTGGCGTACGAGCAGTACTTC,CASSPSGVAYEQYF,14,TRBJ2-7,NA,NA,TRBV18
TGCGCCAGCAAACAGGGGGACTATGGCTACACCTTC,CASKQGDYGYTF,12,TRBJ1-2,NA,TRBD1,TRBV5-1
TGTGCCAGTAGTACCGCTTTGAGGGAGACCCAGTACTTC,CASSTALRETQYF,13,TRBJ2-5,NA,NA,TRBV19
TGTGCCAGCAGTGATCCCCTTTCCTACGAGCAGTACTTC,CASSDPLSYEQYF,13,TRBJ2-7,NA,NA,TRBV2
TGTGCCAGCAGACCCAGACAGCTCTCTGGAAACACCATATATTTT,CASRPRQLSGNTIYF,15,TRBJ1-3,once,NA,TRBV2
TGTGCCAGCAGCCCATACACCGGGGAGCTGTTTTTT,CASSPYTGELFF,12,TRBJ2-2,NA,NA,TRBV7-9
TGTGCCTGGAAACTGGCGGCCTATGGCTACACCTTC,CAWKLAAYGYTF,12,TRBJ1-2,NA,NA,TRBV30
TGTGCCAGCAGCGTAGTATCGACCGGGGGGCAGTTGGACAACTATGGCTACACCTTC,CASSVVSTGGQLDNYGYTF,19,TRBJ1-2,NA,NA,TRBV9
TGCGCCAGCAGCTTGTCGGGGGAAAACACAGATACGCAGTATTTT,CASSLSGENTDTQYF,15,TRBJ2-3,NA,NA,TRBV5-1
TGTGCCAGTAGTATTCTGGGGAGGGCTGAAGCTTTCTTT,CASSILGRAEAFF,13,TRBJ1-1,NA,NA,TRBV19
TGTGCCAGCTCACCAAGGGGACAGGGTTCACCCCACGGACAGTACTTC,CASSPRGQGSPHGQYF,16,TRBJ2-7,NA,TRBD1,TRBV18
TGTGCCTGGTCAGGGGACAGAGCCTACGAGCAGTACTTC,CAWSGDRAYEQYF,13,TRBJ2-7,NA,TRBD1,TRBV30
TGTGCCAGCAGCCAAGATCGGCTAGCGGGGAGATTCTACGAGCAGTACTTC,CASSQDRLAGRFYEQYF,17,TRBJ2-7,once,TRBD2,TRBV4-2
TGTGCCAGCAGTCTGACAGGGATAGGGACTGAAGCTTTCTTT,CASSLTGIGTEAFF,14,TRBJ1-1,NA,TRBD1,TRBV2
TGTGCCAGCAGATTGACTAGCGGGAGCTACGAGCAGTACTTC,CASRLTSGSYEQYF,14,TRBJ2-7,NA,TRBD2,TRBV6-5
TGTGCCTGGAGTGTAGCGGCAGGCAATCAGCCCCAGCATTTT,CAWSVAAGNQPQHF,14,TRBJ1-5,few,NA,TRBV30
TGTGCCAGCAGCTTTTTGGGACACAGCAATCAGCCCCAGCATTTT,CASSFLGHSNQPQHF,15,TRBJ1-5,NA,NA,TRBV5-8
TGTGCCAGTAGTATAGATTTAATGATCGCGGGCACTGAAGCTTTCTTT,CASSIDLMIAGTEAFF,16,TRBJ1-1,NA,NA,TRBV19
TGCAGCGCCGAAGGCGGGAGTCGGGATGAGCAGTTCTTC,CSAEGGSRDEQFF,13,TRBJ2-1,NA,TRBD2,TRBV29-1
TGTGCCACCAGTGATGCTTCAGTGGACAGGGGGATTCTTTACTATGGCTACACCTTC,CATSDASVDRGILYYGYTF,19,TRBJ1-2,NA,TRBD1,TRBV24-1
TGTGCCAGCAGTTTATCTCTGGGACTAGATTCACCCCTCCACTTT,CASSLSLGLDSPLHF,15,TRBJ1-6,NA,NA,TRBV27
TGTGCCAGCAGTGAAGCGGGCGGGGACCGGGGACCCCTCCACTTT,CASSEAGGDRGPLHF,15,TRBJ1-6,NA,NA,TRBV6-1